The 24 T cell receptor beta chains below come from one sample, sequenced in a study of T cells in Graves' hyperthyroidism and ophthalmopathy. Amplification targeted TCR beta CDR3 regions from RNA transcripts. First-round RT-PCR with HTBI primers amplified the TCR CDR3 region. TCRdb ran MiXCR on the multiplex PCR reads and lists one entry per CDR3 protein. The repertoire holds 35,000 to 40,000 distinct CDR3 sequences, about 50% seen once, with approximately 6.2% in the top ten. Material: blood. The receptors come from a woman in her 50s with Graves' hyperthyroidism that later progressed to Graves' ophthalmopathy.

This chain links TRBV29-1 with TRBJ2-7, with 7 bases aligning to TRBD2. Germline CDR1 is SQVTM and CDR2 is ANQGSEA. There are 10 residues in the CDR3. Trimming cost V 4 bases and J 7 bases; bases outside gene matches: 1. CDR3 nucleotide sequence: TGCAGCGTTGGGCGGGGGGAGCAGTACTTC. Its translation is CSVGRGEQYF.

By sample share, this clonotype is medium-sized. This chain connects TRBV24-1 to TRBJ2-3; D not resolved. V was trimmed by 4 bases and J by 0 bases, leaving 10 bases between them. This CDR3 comprises 15 residues. Germline V gives CDR1 KGHDR, CDR2 SFDVKD. CDR3 amino acids: CATSDHTDSTDTQYF. For the CDR3, the DNA is TGTGCCACCAGTGACCACACAGATAGCACAGATACGCAGTATTTT.

There are many counts of this clonotype. The chain combines TRBV12-3 or TRBV12-4 with TRBJ2-1, with TRBD2 identical over 9 bases. J lost 7 bases, V lost 7 bases, and 11 bases had no gene match. The CDR3 is 15 amino acids. In DNA, the CDR3 is TGTGCCAGCACCCCTATCTTAGCGGGAGAGAATGAGCAGTTCTTC. Translated, it gives CASTPILAGENEQFF.

V and J are TRBV6-5 and TRBJ2-2; 12 bases line up with TRBD2. Germline CDR1 and CDR2: MNHEY and SVGAGI. The CDR3 spans 13 residues. Trimming removed 6 bases from V and 9 bases from J; junction bases left unmatched: 2. The chain's CDR3 is CASRGLAGRELFF. The CDR3 DNA reads TGTGCCAGCAGGGGACTAGCGGGCAGGGAGCTGTTTTTT.

This clonotype came up a few times. The V gene is TRBV24-1, the J gene TRBJ2-7, with 10 bases aligning to TRBD2. Germline lookup yields CDR1 KGHDR and CDR2 SFDVKD. The CDR3 is 14 amino acids. The V segment lost 8 bases and the J segment 4 bases; nucleotides outside the gene matches: 7. This CDR3 reads CATTSSGSSYEQYF. The CDR3 bases are TGTGCCACCACTTCTAGCGGGAGTTCTTACGAGCAGTACTTC.

Notes on this clonotype: No conserved phenylalanine or tryptophan ends this CDR3, so it is likely a read error. It is unclear where the CDR3 begins or ends on the DNA, so no DNA is shown, and the CDR3 is as TCRdb lists it. The chain employs TRBV5-4 and TRBJ1-2. Germline V gene data show CDR1 as SGHNT and CDR2 as YYREEE (reference sequence). A total of 8 residues make up the CDR3, ends included. The chain's CDR3 is CASSFKET.

The sample holds many counts of this clonotype. The chain's CDR3 is CASRAGGGNEQFF. The DNA for the CDR3 is TGTGCCAGCAGGGCGGGAGGGGGAAATGAGCAGTTCTTC. The chain uses TRBV6-1 and TRBJ2-1; TRBD2 matches 9 bases. V trimming: 6 bases; J trimming: 7 bases; junction bases outside the gene matches: 4. The CDR3 consists of 13 residues. CDR1 and CDR2 from the germline V gene are MNHNS and SASEGT.

This clonotype came up many times. The J gene is TRBJ2-5, the V gene TRBV11-3; D is undetermined. This CDR3 region has 14 residues. Germline V lookup: CDR1 SGHNT, CDR2 YENEEA. Trimming left V 4 bases short and J 1 base short, with 10 bases between. The CDR3 here is CASSYRHVQETQYF. For the CDR3, the DNA is TGTGCCAGCAGCTATAGGCACGTCCAAGAGACCCAGTACTTC.

This clonotype was observed many times. The chain recombines TRBV19 with TRBJ2-5, with 9 bases fitting TRBD2. After removal of 7 bases from V and 5 bases from J, the junction contained 11 bases not matched to a gene. Per the germline V gene, CDR1 is LNHDA and CDR2 is SQIVND (reference sequence). This CDR3 comprises 15 residues. CDR3 sequence reads: CASNSIAGDGETQYF. In DNA form, the CDR3 reads TGTGCCAGTAATAGCATAGCGGGAGATGGGGAGACCCAGTACTTC. The variable domain in full, with the rest retrieved from reference TRBV19 and TRBJ2-5, is DGGITQSPKYLFRKEGQNVTLSCEQNLNHDAMYWYRQDPGQGLRLIYYSQIVNDFQKGDIAEGYSVSREKKESFPLTVTSAQKNPTAFYLCASNSIAGDGETQYFGPGTRLLVL.

This clonotype has ten or more counts. Just one base apart from a much larger clone, this may be a read error. V is TRBV24-1 and J is TRBJ2-2; tentatively, D is TRBD2 (5 bases). Germline CDR1 and CDR2: KGHDR and SFDVKD. The CDR3 runs 14 residues. V gave up 6 bases and J gave up 4 bases, with 11 bases separating them. The CDR3 is CATSRGQSTGELFF. CDR3 bases: TGTGCCACCAGTCGAGGGCAGAGCACCGGGGAGCTGTTTTTT.

The CDR3 is CASSLTGLAGFSTDTQYF. The CDR3 nucleotides read TGTGCCAGCAGTTTAACTGGACTAGCGGGATTTAGCACAGATACGCAGTATTTT. This chain joins TRBV25-1 and TRBJ2-3, with 12 bases aligning to TRBD2. Germline values: CDR1 MGHDK, CDR2 SYGVNS. CDR3 length: 18 residues. The trim removed 5 bases at V and 0 bases at J, leaving 9 bases unmatched.

The chain carries TRBV7-9 and TRBJ2-1; 10 nucleotides line up with TRBD1. With V trimmed by 3 bases and J by 9 bases, 11 bases remained unmatched. Looked up from germline, CDR1 is SEHNR and CDR2 is FQNEAQ (reference sequence). The CDR3 has 16 amino acids. This CDR3 is CASSFMRDRGVGEQFF. CDR3 nucleotide sequence: TGTGCCAGCAGCTTTATGCGGGACAGGGGCGTGGGTGAGCAGTTCTTC.

Within the sample, this clonotype is medium-sized (0.01 to 0.1%). The genes are TRBV24-1 and TRBJ2-3; 9 positions agree with TRBD2. CDR1 and CDR2 from the germline V gene are KGHDR and SFDVKD. V gave up 5 bases and J gave up 1 base; unmatched junction bases: 9. The CDR3 has 17 amino acids. CDR3 loop: CATSVAGEVIGTDTQYF. In DNA form, the CDR3 reads TGTGCCACCAGTGTAGCGGGAGAGGTTATTGGCACAGATACGCAGTATTTT.

In the case of this clonotype: The CDR3 ends on some other residue instead of the conserved phenylalanine or tryptophan, so this is likely a read error. CDR3 DNA: TGTGCCAGCAGATATCTACCCACCTACAGTGAGCAGTTCTCC. It yields the protein CASRYLPTYSEQFS. The chain couples TRBV2 to TRBJ2-1; D is unclear. The V gene's germline CDR1 is SNHLY and CDR2 FYNNEI. The CDR3 has 14 residues.

The table lists this clonotype with many counts. The rearrangement joins TRBV5-1 to TRBJ1-1; no reliable D call. Germline loops: CDR1 SGHRS, CDR2 YFSETQ. Trimming removed 4 bases at V and 1 base at J, with 8 bases between. This CDR3 comprises 13 residues. The CDR3 loop reads CASSEQKNTEAFF. The CDR3 nucleotides read TGCGCCAGCAGCGAACAGAAGAACACTGAAGCTTTCTTT. The full variable domain, rest sourced from reference TRBV5-1 and TRBJ1-1, is KAGVTQTPRYLIKTRGQQVTLSCSPISGHRSVSWYQQTPGQGLQFLFEYFSETQRNKGNFPGRFSGRQFSNSRSEMNVSTLELGDSALYLCASSEQKNTEAFFGQGTRLTVV.

The V call is TRBV19, the J call TRBJ1-2; 8 bases align to TRBD1. Germline lookup yields CDR1 LNHDA and CDR2 SQIVND (reference sequence). Losses at the gene ends were 6 bases for V and 4 bases for J; bases not matched to a gene: 4. This CDR3 region has 13 residues. In DNA form, the CDR3 reads TGTGCCAGTAGATTCGGGACAGGCTATGGCTACACCTTC. The encoded protein is CASRFGTGYGYTF. The whole variable domain, remainder taken from reference TRBV19 and TRBJ1-2, is DGGITQSPKYLFRKEGQNVTLSCEQNLNHDAMYWYRQDPGQGLRLIYYSQIVNDFQKGDIAEGYSVSREKKESFPLTVTSAQKNPTAFYLCASRFGTGYGYTFGSGTRLTVV.

A word on this clonotype: The germline gene is not matched at one end of the junction; a read error may be the cause. The chain has TRBV4-3 and TRBJ1-4; 7 bases align to TRBD1. This CDR3 is built from 15 residues. Germline V lookup: CDR1 LGHNA, CDR2 YSLEER. This CDR3 is CAGSGRDSSNEKLSF. CDR3 bases: TGCGCCGGCAGCGGCCGGGACAGTTCAAATGAAAAACTGTCTTTT.

V usage is TRBV7-3 and J usage is TRBJ2-7; TRBD2 matches 14 bases. Germline V gene sequence: CDR1 SGHTA, CDR2 FQGTGA. The J segment lost 3 bases and the V segment lost 5 bases, leaving 12 bases of the junction unmatched. There are 18 residues in the CDR3. CDR3 bases: TGTGCCAGCAGCCACTGGACTAGCGGGAGGCCCCGGAGCTACGAGCAGTACTTC. Its protein is CASSHWTSGRPRSYEQYF.

This clonotype is medium-sized by share. The chain joins TRBV24-1 to TRBJ2-3; D is ambiguous. Germline CDR1 is KGHDR and CDR2 is SFDVKD. The CDR3 is made up of 14 amino acids. Trimming removed 3 bases from V and 4 bases from J, with 10 bases in between. DNA for the CDR3: TGTGCCACCAGTGATCGCCGGGTCGCAGATACGCAGTATTTT. This encodes CATSDRRVADTQYF.

This chain connects TRBV27 to TRBJ2-1; TRBD1 matches 9 bases. The V gene end was trimmed by 1 base and the J gene end by 6 bases; junction bases not matched to a gene: 16. The CDR3 is made up of 19 amino acids. CDR1 and CDR2 (germline): MNHEY, SMNVEV (reference sequence). CDR3 coding DNA: TGTGCCAGCAGTTTATACCCCCCTACAGGGGGCTTAAGTGGCAATGAGCAGTTCTTC. It is translated as CASSLYPPTGGLSGNEQFF.

The chain uses TRBV6-5 and TRBJ2-1; no clear D. V lost 1 base to trimming and J lost 6 bases, with 7 bases between them. The CDR3 covers 13 residues. Looked up from germline, CDR1 is MNHEY and CDR2 is SVGAGI. The CDR3 sequence: CASSYLNGNEQFF. The CDR3, as DNA: TGTGCCAGCAGTTACTTAAACGGCAATGAGCAGTTCTTC.

This clonotype is termed medium-sized. The rearrangement links TRBV24-1 to TRBJ2-5; a possible D gene is TRBD1 (6 bases). Germline V gene lookup returns CDR1 KGHDR and CDR2 SFDVKD. This CDR3 spans 16 amino acids. Deletions cut 2 bases from V and 5 bases from J, with 17 bases between. The CDR3 region has the DNA TGTGCCACCAGTGATTCCACACAACAGGGTGAGGAGACCCAGTACTTC. It is translated as CATSDSTQQGEETQYF.

This clonotype was seen ten or more times. The V and J genes are TRBV12-3 or TRBV12-4 and TRBJ2-7; TRBD1 matches 7 bases. J was trimmed by 5 bases and V by 6 bases; bases with no gene match: 13. This CDR3 spans 15 amino acids. DNA of the CDR3: TGTGCCAGCAGGCAGGGGGTCTCTAATCGGGACGAGCAGTACTTC. It encodes CASRQGVSNRDEQYF.

This clonotype was picked up many times. Here the CDR3 reads CASRSARQLETFF. Written as DNA, the CDR3 is TGTGCCAGCAGATCAGCGCGGCAGCTTGAGACTTTCTTT. This chain uses TRBV5-6 with TRBJ1-1; D is uncertain. CDR3 length: 13 residues. With 5 bases removed from V and 12 bases from J, the gap between germline ends came to 20 bases. Germline V gives CDR1 SGHDT, CDR2 YYEEEE.